The rows below give T cell receptor beta chains drawn from one sample of a study of neoadjuvant anti-PD-1 for oral cavity cancer. Libraries were prepared by immunoSEQ multiplex PCR; TCRdb keeps only in-frame clonotypes and omits some of them. The data show about 14,000 clones, around 76% seen once. The sequencing used PBMCs, collected after nivolumab (anti-PD-1) treatment. The origin of the receptors is a person between 40 and 79 years old with oral cavity squamous cell carcinoma. Each CDR3 is given with its conserved first and last residue. The D gene is left open where the match is weak. The size entry is marked missing in some rows and otherwise reads once, few, many or a size class.

CDR3aa | CDR3nt | j_gene | d_gene | v_gene | abundance
CASIPDAGTAETQYF | TGCGCCAGCATCCCCGATGCCGGGACAGCAGAGACCCAGTACTTC | TRBJ2-5 | TRBD1 | TRBV5-1 | few
CASSSGGGRSTGELFF | TGTGCCAGCAGTTCCGGAGGGGGCAGAAGCACCGGGGAGCTGTTTTTT | TRBJ2-2 | NA | TRBV6-5 | NA
CASRKTFRSNQPQHF | TGTGCCAGTAGGAAAACCTTTCGTAGCAATCAGCCCCAGCATTTT | TRBJ1-5 | NA | TRBV19 | NA
CASSATSGVTDTQYF | TGCGCCAGCAGTGCGACTAGCGGGGTCACAGATACGCAGTATTTT | TRBJ2-3 | TRBD2 | TRBV10-1 | NA
CATSRDRVIEKLFF | TGTGCCACCAGCAGAGACAGGGTGATTGAAAAACTGTTTTTT | TRBJ1-4 | NA | TRBV15 | once
CASSPPDRGRYEQYF | TGTGCCAGCAGCCCACCCGACAGGGGGAGGTACGAGCAGTACTTC | TRBJ2-7 | TRBD1 | TRBV7-8 | NA
CASRTRDSSSYEQYF | TGTGCCAGTAGGACTCGGGACAGTAGCTCCTACGAGCAGTACTTC | TRBJ2-7 | TRBD1 | TRBV2 | NA
CASSRDFNYGYTF | TGTGCCAGCAGCCGGGACTTTAACTATGGCTACACCTTC | TRBJ1-2 | NA | TRBV7-9 | NA
CASSLGAGEAEAFF | TGCGCCAGCAGCTTGGGAGCAGGGGAGGCTGAAGCTTTCTTT | TRBJ1-1 | NA | TRBV5-1 | NA
CASSPLGVRPNYGYTF | TGTGCCAGCAGCCCACTCGGGGTCCGACCTAACTATGGCTACACCTTC | TRBJ1-2 | NA | TRBV7-2 | NA
CAWSVGPNTEAFF | TGTGCCTGGAGTGTCGGGCCGAACACTGAAGCTTTCTTT | TRBJ1-1 | NA | TRBV30 | once
CAAGGDVAQETQYF | TGTGCTGCTGGGGGCGATGTTGCCCAAGAGACCCAGTACTTC | TRBJ2-5 | NA | TRBV15 | NA
CAISGTSGVNTGELFF | TGTGCCATCAGTGGGACTAGCGGGGTGAACACCGGGGAGCTGTTTTTT | TRBJ2-2 | TRBD2 | TRBV10-3 | NA
CASSEAVGQGLSGNTIYF | TGTGCCAGCAGTGAAGCGGTAGGACAGGGTCTCTCTGGAAACACCATATATTTT | TRBJ1-3 | TRBD1 | TRBV6-1 | NA
CASSLEAASTDTQYF | TGCGCCAGCAGCTTGGAGGCGGCTAGCACAGATACGCAGTATTTT | TRBJ2-3 | NA | TRBV5-1 | NA
CASSRSGTGGFEQYF | TGTGCCAGCAGCCGTAGTGGGACAGGGGGCTTCGAGCAGTACTTC | TRBJ2-7 | TRBD1 | TRBV11-2 | NA
CASSGGPRGLASSYEQYF | TGTGCCAGCAGTGGGGGACCCCGAGGACTAGCGTCTTCCTACGAGCAGTACTTC | TRBJ2-7 | TRBD2 | TRBV28 | NA
CASSLDPTYSPLHF | TGTGCCAGCAGCTTAGATCCCACCTATTCACCCCTCCACTTT | TRBJ1-6 | NA | TRBV7-8 | NA
CASSRGPRQPQHF | TGTGCCAGTAGTAGGGGCCCACGACAGCCCCAGCATTTT | TRBJ1-5 | NA | TRBV19 | few
CASSPLGQWMNTEAFF | TGTGCCAGCAGCCCACTGGGACAGTGGATGAACACTGAAGCTTTCTTT | TRBJ1-1 | TRBD1 | TRBV13 | NA
CSVATGTANTGELFF | TGCAGCGTCGCAACCGGGACAGCGAACACCGGGGAGCTGTTTTTT | TRBJ2-2 | TRBD1 | TRBV29-1 | NA
CASSVEGDLNQPQHF | TGTGCCAGCAGCGTAGAGGGTGATCTGAATCAGCCCCAGCATTTT | TRBJ1-5 | NA | TRBV9 | once
CAISDLQGSYGYTF | TGTGCCATCAGTGACTTACAGGGTAGCTATGGCTACACCTTC | TRBJ1-2 | NA | TRBV10-3 | few
CSVAKGRSGNEQFF | TGCAGCGTTGCCAAAGGGAGGTCGGGTAATGAGCAGTTCTTC | TRBJ2-1 | NA | TRBV29-1 | NA
CASSLGQRNTEAFF | TGTGCCAGCAGTTTAGGGCAGAGGAACACTGAAGCTTTCTTT | TRBJ1-1 | NA | TRBV28 | NA
CASSRREGYNEQFF | TGTGCCAGCAGTCGCCGCGAGGGCTACAATGAGCAGTTCTTC | TRBJ2-1 | NA | TRBV6-5 | NA
CASSHTGEPLHF | TGCGCCAGCAGCCACACCGGGGAACCCCTCCACTTT | TRBJ1-6 | NA | TRBV4-1 | NA
CASSSRDLRVIQYF | TGTGCCAGCAGTTCCCGGGACCTCCGTGTCATTCAGTACTTC | TRBJ2-4 | NA | TRBV5-6 | NA
CASTRTNRAHQPQHF | TGTGCCAGCACCAGAACCAACAGGGCTCATCAGCCCCAGCATTTT | TRBJ1-5 | NA | TRBV19 | NA
CASSTLQGGYGYTF | TGTGCCAGCAGCACCCTACAGGGGGGCTATGGCTACACCTTC | TRBJ1-2 | TRBD1 | TRBV13 | NA
CASSFSFGKAGTEAFF | TGTGCCAGCAGTTTTTCCTTTGGTAAGGCAGGAACTGAAGCTTTCTTT | TRBJ1-1 | NA | TRBV11-2 | NA
CASSLGDRRRINEQFF | TGTGCCAGCAGTTTGGGAGACAGGCGTCGGATCAATGAGCAGTTCTTC | TRBJ2-1 | NA | TRBV28 | NA
CASSQDRGTRAYEQYF | TGCGCCAGCAGCCAAGATCGGGGGACTAGAGCCTACGAGCAGTACTTC | TRBJ2-7 | TRBD2 | TRBV4-1 | NA
CASSVSGLVFNEQFF | TGTGCCAGCAGCGTATCAGGGCTAGTGTTCAATGAGCAGTTCTTC | TRBJ2-1 | NA | TRBV9 | NA
CASTKGETQYF | TGTGCCAGCACCAAGGGAGAGACCCAGTACTTC | TRBJ2-5 | NA | TRBV6-1 | NA
CASKTLRGRTNYEQYF | TGTGCCAGCAAAACTCTCCGGGGCCGGACCAACTACGAGCAGTACTTC | TRBJ2-7 | NA | TRBV11-2 | NA
CASSAGTGSTDTQYF | TGCGCCAGCAGCGCCGGGACAGGGAGCACAGATACGCAGTATTTT | TRBJ2-3 | TRBD1 | TRBV5-1 | NA
CASSTGQGGMYGYTF | TGTGCCAGCAGCACAGGACAGGGGGGAATGTATGGCTACACCTTC | TRBJ1-2 | TRBD1 | TRBV9 | few
CASSIGGLSGNTIYF | TGTGCCAGTAGTATAGGCGGCCTCTCTGGAAACACCATATATTTT | TRBJ1-3 | NA | TRBV19 | once
CASNKGESTDTQYF | TGTGCCAGCAATAAAGGGGAGAGCACAGATACGCAGTATTTT | TRBJ2-3 | NA | TRBV28 | NA